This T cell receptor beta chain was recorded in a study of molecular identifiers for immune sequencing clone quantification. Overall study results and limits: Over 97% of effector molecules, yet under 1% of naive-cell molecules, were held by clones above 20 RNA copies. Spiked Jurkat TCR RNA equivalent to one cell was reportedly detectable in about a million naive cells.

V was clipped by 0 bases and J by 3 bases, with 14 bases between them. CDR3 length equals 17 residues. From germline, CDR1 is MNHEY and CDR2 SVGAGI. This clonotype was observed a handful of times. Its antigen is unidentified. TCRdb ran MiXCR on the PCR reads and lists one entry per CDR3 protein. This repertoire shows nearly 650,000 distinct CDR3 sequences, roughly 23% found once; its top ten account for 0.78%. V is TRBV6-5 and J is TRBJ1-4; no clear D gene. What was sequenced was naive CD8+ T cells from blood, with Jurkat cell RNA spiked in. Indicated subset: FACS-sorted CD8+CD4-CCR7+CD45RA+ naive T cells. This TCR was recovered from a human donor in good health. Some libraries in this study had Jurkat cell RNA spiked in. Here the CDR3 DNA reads TGTGCCAGCAGTTACTCGCCAGGTTCGCGCGCTAATGAAAAACTGTTTTTT. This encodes CASSYSPGSRANEKLFF.